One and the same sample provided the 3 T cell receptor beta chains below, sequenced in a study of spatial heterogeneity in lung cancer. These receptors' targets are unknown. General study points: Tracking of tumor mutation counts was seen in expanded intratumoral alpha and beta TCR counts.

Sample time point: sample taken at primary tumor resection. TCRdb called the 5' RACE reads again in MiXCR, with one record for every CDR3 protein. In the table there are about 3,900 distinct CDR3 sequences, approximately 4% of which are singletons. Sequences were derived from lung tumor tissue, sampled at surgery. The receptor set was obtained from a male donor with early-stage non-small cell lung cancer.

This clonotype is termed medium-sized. The DNA for the CDR3 is TGTGCCATCAGTGAAGGTGCGTTGGGGGCCAACGTCCTGACTTTC. It codes for CAISEGALGANVLTF. V is TRBV10-3 and J is TRBJ2-6, with D uncertain. Germline assignment: CDR1 ENHRY and CDR2 SYGVKD. The length of the CDR3 is 15 residues. V lost 3 bases and J 4 bases, leaving 10 bases between the germline ends.

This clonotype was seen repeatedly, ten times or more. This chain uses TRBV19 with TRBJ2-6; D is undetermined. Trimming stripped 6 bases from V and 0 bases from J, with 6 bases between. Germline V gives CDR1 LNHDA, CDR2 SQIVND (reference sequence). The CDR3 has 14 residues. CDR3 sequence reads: CASRQRSGANVLTF. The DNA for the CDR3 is TGTGCCAGTAGGCAGCGCTCTGGGGCCAACGTCCTGACTTTC.

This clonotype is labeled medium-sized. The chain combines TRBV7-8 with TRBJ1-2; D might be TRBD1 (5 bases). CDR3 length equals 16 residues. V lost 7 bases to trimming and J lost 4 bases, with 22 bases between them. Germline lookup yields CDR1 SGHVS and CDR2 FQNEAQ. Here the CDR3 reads CASITIGAGGRYGYTF. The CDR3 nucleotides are TGTGCCAGCATTACCATAGGGGCAGGTGGACGCTATGGCTACACCTTC.